This TCR beta chain was retrieved from a study of cytomegalovirus exposure and HLA in healthy donors. V shed 7 bases and J shed 3 bases, with 13 bases lying between them. Germline CDR1 is SQVTM and CDR2 is ANQGSEA. The CDR3 covers 13 residues. Comment on this clone: Its specificity is not known.

Regarding the study as a whole: On later analysis, the bulk of CMV-associated TCR beta chains appeared to be HLA-restricted.

60 Vbeta and 13 Jbeta primers were used in PCR. The protocol was immunoSEQ multiplex PCR, while the TCRdb copy is restricted to in-frame clones and leaves out a portion. The table records 150,000 to 200,000 clones, 87% of them present only once. Sequenced: PBMCs. V usage is TRBV29-1 and J usage is TRBJ2-1; possibly TRBD2 for D (7 bases). The sequence was obtained from a woman aged 25 to 45 in good health and CMV-seronegative. The CDR3 region is CSGEGGNYNEQFF. The CDR3 nucleotides are TGCAGCGGGGAGGGGGGAAACTACAATGAGCAGTTCTTC.